This T cell receptor (beta chain) was sequenced for a study of shared clonotypes between healthy human individuals. Notes on the study in general: Of the naive CD4 clonotypes, roughly 5% were shared across a handful of donors.

Trimming cost V 2 bases and J 6 bases, with 17 bases left between them. The V gene's germline CDR1 is MGHRA and CDR2 YSYEKL. CDR3 length: 15 residues. Generated by immunoSEQ multiplex PCR, the TCRdb table keeps only in-frame clones and is missing some. The sample includes roughly 2,000,000 clones, just under 95% of them seen just once. About this clone: Antigen: not known.

Terminally differentiated effector memory CD45RA+ cells were excluded from the naive CD8 cells, which were CD45RO-negative and positively selected for CCR7. Sequenced: naive CD8+ T cells sorted from blood. The rearrangement joins TRBV4-1 to TRBJ2-7, with D tentatively TRBD2 (7 bases). The receptor was derived from a man younger than 30 in good health. In nucleotides, the CDR3 is TGCGCCAGCAGCCAATCCGCCGGGGGGCTGGGCGAGCAGTACTTC. It is translated as CASSQSAGGLGEQYF.